This T cell receptor (beta chain) was captured by sequencing in a study of blood T cell dynamics during melanoma immunotherapy. Study as a whole: Standard first-line treatment here was pembrolizumab or nivolumab plus ipilimumab in metastatic melanoma.

Only in-frame clones appear in the TCRdb table, and some are missing; sequencing was by immunoSEQ multiplex PCR. The table lists 14,000 or so clones, approximately 84% of them singletons. This clone was found once. Its target is not known. Sample time point: pre-treatment baseline. Sampling occurred pretreatment (T0) and at week 3 (W3), after cycle one of checkpoint blockade. General observations from the study: PBMC repertoires of eventual disease-control patients split at W3 into clonality or diversity gains. Whether repertoire-driving clones were melanoma-specific could not be determined.

The source material was blood, sampled from a patient treated with checkpoint blockade. This sequence originates from a human donor with melanoma.

The CDR3 DNA reads TGCAGCGTTGCGAGGGGAACCGGGGAGCTGTTTTTT. Translation gives CSVARGTGELFF. This chain links TRBV29-1 with TRBJ2-2; D tentatively fits TRBD1 or TRBD2 (5 bases each). This CDR3 region has 12 residues. V was cut by 4 bases and J by 5 bases, with 8 bases left in between. Germline V gene lookup returns CDR1 SQVTM and CDR2 ANQGSEA.